This T cell receptor beta chain is drawn from a study of radiotherapy plus CTLA-4 blockade in lung cancer. As for the study in general: In 18% of patients, objective responses were seen; roughly 28% had disease control.

The study's findings and limits: After treatment with radiotherapy plus ipilimumab, TCR clones that came from the tumor expanded in blood. Early blood T cell clone dynamics, with interferon-beta, were reported to best predict response.

V was shortened by 2 bases and J by 6 bases, with 7 bases between the two germline ends. Germline assignment: CDR1 SNHLY and CDR2 FYNNEI. The CDR3 extends over 12 amino acids. This clone was counted a single time. Its antigen is not identified. Each patient with chemo-refractory metastatic non-small-cell lung cancer was treated with focal radiation plus CTLA-4 blockade using ipilimumab. Clones were sequenced by immunoSEQ multiplex PCR, and TCRdb holds only the in-frame ones, with some missing. The sample contains about 47,000 clones, roughly 76% of which appear only once. The V call is TRBV2, the J call TRBJ1-2; D is undetermined. The source of this sequence is a human donor with non-small cell lung cancer who had stable disease on radiotherapy plus ipilimumab. Specimen: peripheral blood, collected from a patient treated with radiotherapy plus ipilimumab. The CDR3 here is CASSESGNGYTF. The CDR3 bases are TGTGCCAGCAGTGAATCGGGGAATGGCTACACCTTC.